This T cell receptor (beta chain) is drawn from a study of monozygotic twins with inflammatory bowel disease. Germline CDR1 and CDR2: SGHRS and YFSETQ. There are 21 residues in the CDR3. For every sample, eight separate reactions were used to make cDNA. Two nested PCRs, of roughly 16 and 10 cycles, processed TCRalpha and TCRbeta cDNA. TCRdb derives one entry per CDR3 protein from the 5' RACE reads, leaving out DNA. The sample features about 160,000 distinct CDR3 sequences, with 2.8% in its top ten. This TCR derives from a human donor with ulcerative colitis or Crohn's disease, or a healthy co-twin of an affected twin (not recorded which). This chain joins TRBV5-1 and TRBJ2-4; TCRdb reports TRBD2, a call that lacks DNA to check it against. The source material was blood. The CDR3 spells CASSLAGHQQRLTEAKNIQYF.